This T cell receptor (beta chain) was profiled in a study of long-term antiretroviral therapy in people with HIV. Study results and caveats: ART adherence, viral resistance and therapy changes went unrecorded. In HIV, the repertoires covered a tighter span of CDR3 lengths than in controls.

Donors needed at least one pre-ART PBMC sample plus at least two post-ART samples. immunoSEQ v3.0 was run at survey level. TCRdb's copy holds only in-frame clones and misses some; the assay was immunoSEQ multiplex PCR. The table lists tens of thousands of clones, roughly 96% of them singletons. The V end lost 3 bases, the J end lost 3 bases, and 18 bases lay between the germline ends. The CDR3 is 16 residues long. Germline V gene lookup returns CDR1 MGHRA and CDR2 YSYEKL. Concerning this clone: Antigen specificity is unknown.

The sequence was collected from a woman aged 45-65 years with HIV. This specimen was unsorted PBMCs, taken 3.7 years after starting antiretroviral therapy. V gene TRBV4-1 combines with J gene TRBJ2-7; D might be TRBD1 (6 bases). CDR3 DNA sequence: TGCGCCAGCAGCCACCGACAGGCCCTCAATAGCTACGAGCAGTACTTC. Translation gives CASSHRQALNSYEQYF.